The 15 T cell receptor beta chains below were found in one sample sequenced in a study of T cell responses to AZD1222 COVID-19 vaccine. Clones were read by immunoSEQ multiplex PCR, and TCRdb kept only the in-frame ones, dropping some. The sample records some 120,000 clones, around 93% being singletons. The sample was peripheral blood, taken 28 days after the second AZD1222 dose. The receptors derive from an adult who received the AZD1222 COVID-19 vaccine.

V is TRBV3-1 (or the pseudogene TRBV3-2) and J is TRBJ1-2; no clear D. Germline-derived CDR1 and CDR2 are LGHDT and YNNKEL (reference sequence). Trimming cost V 0 bases and J 9 bases, with 5 bases left between them. This CDR3 region has 11 residues. In DNA, the CDR3 is TGTGCCAGCAGCCAAGACGGTCGCTACACCTTC. Its translation: CASSQDGRYTF.

This clone was detected only once. The rearrangement joins TRBV2 to TRBJ2-1; 11 positions agree with TRBD2. CDR3 length equals 15 residues. The germline V gene has CDR1 SNHLY and CDR2 FYNNEI. V lost 3 bases, J lost 4 bases, and 2 bases stayed unmatched. This CDR3 is CASSDLAGGYNEQFF. The CDR3 DNA reads TGTGCCAGCAGTGATCTAGCGGGAGGATACAATGAGCAGTTCTTC.

The rearrangement links TRBV6-4 to TRBJ2-4, with a tentative D call TRBD2 (5 bases). CDR3 size: 13 residues. Germline-derived CDR1 and CDR2 are MRHNA and SNTAGT. The ends were cut back, 3 bases at V and 9 bases at J, with 12 bases in the middle. In DNA form, the CDR3 reads TGTGCCAGCAGTGATGAGGCTGGAGGCATTCAGTACTTC. Protein sequence: CASSDEAGGIQYF.

This clone was counted between two and nine times. V and J are TRBV6-2 or TRBV6-3 and TRBJ1-1, with no clear D. V lost 1 base and J lost 7, with 10 bases in between. The CDR3 length is 13 residues. Germline V gene sequence: CDR1 MNHEY, CDR2 SVGEGT. The CDR3 loop is CASSYFTGNEAFF. In DNA, the CDR3 is TGTGCCAGCAGTTACTTTACGGGTAATGAAGCTTTCTTT.

The J gene is TRBJ2-1, the V gene TRBV24-1; D gene unclear. The length of the CDR3 is 14 residues. Germline V lookup: CDR1 KGHDR, CDR2 SFDVKD. V dropped 5 bases and J dropped 1 base, with 8 bases sitting between them. The CDR3 sequence: CATSVIGSYNEQFF. The CDR3 DNA reads TGTGCCACCAGTGTTATAGGGTCCTACAATGAGCAGTTCTTC.

The genes are TRBV10-1 and TRBJ1-6; D not resolved. The V gene lost 2 bases and the J gene lost 5 bases, with 7 bases spanning the gap. From germline, CDR1 is WNHNN and CDR2 SYGVQD (reference sequence). This CDR3 comprises 14 residues. The CDR3 reads CASSEGSHNSPLHF. Written as DNA, the CDR3 is TGCGCCAGCAGTGAGGGGTCACATAATTCACCCCTCCACTTT.

V usage is TRBV27 and J usage is TRBJ2-7; 9 positions agree with TRBD1. V shed 5 bases and J 3 bases; nucleotides not matched to a gene: 5. Looked up from germline, CDR1 is MNHEY and CDR2 is SMNVEV (reference sequence). The CDR3 consists of 14 residues. The CDR3 bases are TGTGCCAGCAGTCCCCGACAGGGGGGCTACGAGCAGTACTTC. Protein: CASSPRQGGYEQYF.

This sequence joins TRBV11-3 and TRBJ2-2; D call uncertain. Germline-derived CDR1 and CDR2 are SGHNT and YENEEA. Between the trimmed V and J ends, which lost 2 bases and 6 bases, there was a span of 10 bases. The CDR3 has 14 residues. The CDR3 DNA follows: TGTGCCAGCAGCTTACAAGATAGTGCCGGGGAGCTGTTTTTT. Encoded protein: CASSLQDSAGELFF.

V is TRBV6-6 and J is TRBJ1-6, with 9 bases that match TRBD1. This CDR3 has 15 residues. The trim removed 5 bases at V and 8 bases at J, leaving 7 bases unmatched. Germline CDR1 reads MNHNY; CDR2 reads SVGAGI (reference sequence). The DNA of the CDR3 is TGTGCCAGCAGTCGATCAACAGGGGGCTATTCACCCCTCCACTTT. This codes for CASSRSTGGYSPLHF.

The chain uses TRBV29-1 and TRBJ1-2; 7 bases agree with TRBD1. The V segment lost 6 bases and the J segment 4 bases; nucleotides outside the gene matches: 5. This CDR3 has 12 residues. The germline CDR1 and CDR2 sequences are SQVTM and ANQGSEA. CDR3 in DNA: TGCAGCGTCGCAGGGGGGACCTATGGCTACACCTTC. This translates into CSVAGGTYGYTF.

The chain is built from TRBV19 and TRBJ2-2; 11 bases line up with TRBD2. Losses at the gene ends were 3 bases for V and 1 base for J; bases not matched to a gene: 4. Germline V gives CDR1 LNHDA, CDR2 SQIVND (reference sequence). This CDR3 contains 17 residues. The CDR3: CASSMRLAGGNTGELFF. The CDR3 nucleotides read TGTGCCAGTAGTATGCGGCTAGCGGGGGGGAACACCGGGGAGCTGTTTTTT.

V and J are TRBV18 and TRBJ1-3; the D is unclear. The V end lost 3 bases, the J end lost 0 bases, and 9 bases lay between the germline ends. Germline V gene sequence: CDR1 KGHSH, CDR2 LQKENI. The CDR3 spans 15 residues. CDR3 bases: TGTGCCAGCTCACCCTCAACGAGCTCTGGAAACACCATATATTTT. This translates into CASSPSTSSGNTIYF.

This clone was seen just once. The chain combines TRBV2 with TRBJ1-5; 8 bases fit TRBD1. The CDR3 sequence is 14 residues long. CDR1 and CDR2 from the germline V gene are SNHLY and FYNNEI. The V segment lost 5 bases and the J segment 5 bases; nucleotides outside the gene matches: 5. As DNA, the CDR3 is TGTGCCAGCAGTAAAGGACAGGGATATCAGCCCCAGCATTTT. Translation gives CASSKGQGYQPQHF.

The chain links TRBV11-2 to TRBJ2-7; D is perhaps TRBD1 (5 bases). The CDR3 loop spans 13 amino acids. Trimming left V 6 bases short and J 6 bases short, with 15 bases between. CDR1 and CDR2 (germline): SGHAT, FQNNGV. CDR3 residues: CASSLVQVPEQYF. The CDR3 DNA reads TGTGCCAGCAGTCTGGTACAGGTCCCCGAGCAGTACTTC.

The chain is built from TRBV5-1 and TRBJ2-7; 7 bases match TRBD1. From germline, CDR1 is SGHRS and CDR2 YFSETQ. The CDR3 consists of 16 residues. J was trimmed by 11 bases and V by 2 bases; bases with no gene match: 19. The CDR3 bases are TGCGCCAGCAGCTTAACAGGGGCATTACCGTCCCCAGAAAAGTACTTC. Translation: CASSLTGALPSPEKYF.